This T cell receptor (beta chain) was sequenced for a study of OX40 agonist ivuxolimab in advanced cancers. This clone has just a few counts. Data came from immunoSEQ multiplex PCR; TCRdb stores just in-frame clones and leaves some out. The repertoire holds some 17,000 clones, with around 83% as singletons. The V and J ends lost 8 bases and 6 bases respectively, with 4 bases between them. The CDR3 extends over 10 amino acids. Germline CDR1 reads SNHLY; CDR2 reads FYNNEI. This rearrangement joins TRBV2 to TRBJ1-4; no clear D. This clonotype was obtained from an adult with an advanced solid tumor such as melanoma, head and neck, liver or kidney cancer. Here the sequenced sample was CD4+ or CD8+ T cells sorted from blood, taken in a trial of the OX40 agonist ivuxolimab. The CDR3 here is CASGDEKLFF. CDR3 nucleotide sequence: TGTGCCAGCGGGGATGAAAAACTGTTTTTT.